This TCR beta chain was observed in a study of CXCR3-negative and CXCR3-positive naive CD8 T cells (dated by TCRdb to about 2019). For the wider study: About 150 million TRB reads were obtained in total, roughly 1.5 +/- 0.3 million reads per library. The diversity and physicochemical repertoire analyses included ten to eleven donors pooled from two independent experiments. For the TRBV-TRBJ cluster analysis, the naive subsets came from 5 or 6 donors, while the memory cells came from 3 donors.

Based on the germline V gene, the CDR1 and CDR2 sequences are SQVTM and ANQGSEA. From its cysteine to its phenylalanine, the CDR3 spans 15 amino acids. No DNA is listed. Each CD8+ T cell subset was flow-sorted in triplicate, and 300,000 to 350,000 cells per subset were placed directly into RLT lysis buffer. To exclude memory contaminants, naive CD8+ T cells were stringently defined as CD45RO-CCR7+CD27+CD95-. Using standard density gradient centrifugation, peripheral blood mononuclear cells were isolated from buffy coats. A FACSAria III was used to flow-sort naive CD8+ T cells into CXCR3-negative and CXCR3-positive populations. Total RNA was extracted from sorted cells with an RNeasy Mini Kit. Concerning this clonotype: What antigen it recognizes has not been identified.

Overall study outcomes, separate from this receptor: Comparably high repertoire diversity was found in both naive subsets, whereas much lower repertoire diversity was found in memory CD8+ T cells. Surface CD5, linked to self-reactivity in mice, was comparable between naive subsets; TCR interaction strength was therefore also inferred from TRB CDR3 physicochemical properties. Freshly isolated PBMCs were used for most assays because CXCR3 expression went down partially after cryopreservation. Compared with CXCR3-negative naive cells, CXCR3-positive naive cells had TRB CDR3s with higher hydrophobicity (lower Kidera factor 4), lower energy, and higher strength and volume indices. Within the same donor, TRBV-TRBJ usage looked similar between naive CXCR3-negative and CXCR3-positive cells, but memory cells had distinct patterns.

TCRdb shows the sequencer as NextSeq 550. The Human TCR Profiling Kit (MiLaboratory) was used to make UMI-labeled 5' RACE TRB cDNA libraries. cDNA synthesis used the entire amount of extracted RNA, and PCR amplification then used the entire amount of cDNA produced. Libraries were prepared in parallel using an identical number of PCR cycles. In the authors' own workflow: MIGEC and MiXCR extracted about 50,000 +/- 10,000 unique UMI-labeled TRB cDNA molecules per library, requiring at least two reads per UMI. On average, roughly 40,000 +/- 10,000 functional in-frame TRB CDR3 nucleotide clonotypes lacking stop codons were found per library. After downsampling to 5000 UMI-labeled TRB molecules per sample, diversity metrics such as normalized Shannon-Wiener and Chao1 were calculated in VDJtools. Clonotype-size-weighted physicochemical properties of the central five CDR3 residues (interaction energy, strength, volume and Kidera factor 4) were computed in VDJtools. TCRdb reprocessed the reads; each CDR3 protein sequence makes one entry, and DNA is unavailable. These V and J calls originate from TCRdb's pipeline instead of the authors' own analysis. This sample's listing comprises about 130,000 distinct CDR3 sequences. Nearly 0.5% of the sample lies in the top ten.

The sample taken for sequencing was naive CXCR3- CD8+ T cells from blood. In light of the paper, this sample's cell subset or site label describes: CD45RO-CCR7+CD27+CD95- naive CD8+ T cells lacking CXCR3 (TNR3-). Here the chain combines TRBV29-1 and TRBJ2-5; TCRdb designates TRBD2, a call that cannot be tested without DNA. This TCR was sampled from a human donor in good health. Some clones in this sample may be carry-over from other donors' samples. The CDR3 protein sequence reads: CSVVKSSGKGETQYF.